This T cell receptor beta chain was retrieved from a study of shared clonotypes between healthy human individuals. Germline values: CDR1 MDHEN, CDR2 SYDVKM. The V end lost 6 bases, the J end lost 4 bases, and 14 bases lay between the germline ends. The CDR3 covers 14 residues. The authors' processing: Sequence data from immunoSEQ were junction-only and lacked quality scores; consequently, filtering differed. TCRdb's table, derived via immunoSEQ multiplex PCR, lists solely in-frame clones and lacks some. From that table come the V and J calls and clone size; the DNA was used to work out D and trimming. The table records over a million clones, roughly 97% of them present only once.

The sequenced material came from naive CD4+ T cells sorted from blood. Subset specified: CD45RA+ positively selected. The chain recombines TRBV28 with TRBJ2-3, with D possibly being TRBD2 (5 bases). This clonotype was sampled from a man under 40 in good health. CDR3 residues: CASRGGLASDTQYF. The CDR3 DNA reads TGTGCCAGCAGGGGTGGGCTAGCTTCAGATACGCAGTATTTT.